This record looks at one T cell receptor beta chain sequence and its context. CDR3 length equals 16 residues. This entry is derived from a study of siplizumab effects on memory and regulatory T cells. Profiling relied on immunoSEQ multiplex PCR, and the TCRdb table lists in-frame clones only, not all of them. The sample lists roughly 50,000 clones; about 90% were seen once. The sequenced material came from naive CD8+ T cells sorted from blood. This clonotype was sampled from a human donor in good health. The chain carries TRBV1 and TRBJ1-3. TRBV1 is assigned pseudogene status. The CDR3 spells CTSSQVSPGRRNTIYF. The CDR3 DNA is TGCACCAGCAGCCAAGTATCGCCAGGACGTCGGAACACCATATATTTT.